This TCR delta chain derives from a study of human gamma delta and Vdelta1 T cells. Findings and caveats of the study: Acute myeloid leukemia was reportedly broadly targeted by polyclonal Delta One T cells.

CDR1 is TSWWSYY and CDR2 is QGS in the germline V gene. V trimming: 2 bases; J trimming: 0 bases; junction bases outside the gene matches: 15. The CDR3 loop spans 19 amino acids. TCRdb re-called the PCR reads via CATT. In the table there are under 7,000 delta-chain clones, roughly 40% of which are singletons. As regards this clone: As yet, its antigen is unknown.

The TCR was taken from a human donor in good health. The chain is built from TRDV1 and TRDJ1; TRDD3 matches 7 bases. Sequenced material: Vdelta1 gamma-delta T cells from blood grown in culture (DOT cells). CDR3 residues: CALGESGNLGDFHTDKLIF. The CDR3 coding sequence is TGTGCTCTTGGGGAATCCGGAAACTTGGGGGACTTCCACACCGATAAACTCATCTTT.